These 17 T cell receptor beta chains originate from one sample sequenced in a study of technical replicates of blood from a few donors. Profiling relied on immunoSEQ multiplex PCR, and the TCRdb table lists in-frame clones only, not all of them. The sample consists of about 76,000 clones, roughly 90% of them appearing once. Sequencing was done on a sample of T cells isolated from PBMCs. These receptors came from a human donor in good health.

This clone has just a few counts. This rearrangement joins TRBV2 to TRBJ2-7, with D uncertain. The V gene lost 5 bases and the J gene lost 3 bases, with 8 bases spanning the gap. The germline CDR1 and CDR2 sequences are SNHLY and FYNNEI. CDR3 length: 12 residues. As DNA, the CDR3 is TGTGCCAGCAGTTTAGACATCTACGAGCAGTACTTC. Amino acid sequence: CASSLDIYEQYF. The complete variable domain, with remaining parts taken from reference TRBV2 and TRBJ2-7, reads EPEVTQTPSHQVTQMGQEVILRCVPISNHLYFYWYRQILGQKVEFLVSFYNNEISEKSEIFDDQFSVERPDGSNFTLKIRSTKLEDSAMYFCASSLDIYEQYFGPGTRLTVT.

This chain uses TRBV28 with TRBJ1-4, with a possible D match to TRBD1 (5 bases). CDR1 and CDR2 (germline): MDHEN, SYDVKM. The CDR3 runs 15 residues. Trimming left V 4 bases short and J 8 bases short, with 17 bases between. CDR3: CASSSSTRAEEKLFF. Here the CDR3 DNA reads TGTGCCAGCAGTTCTTCAACCAGGGCGGAAGAAAAACTGTTTTTT.

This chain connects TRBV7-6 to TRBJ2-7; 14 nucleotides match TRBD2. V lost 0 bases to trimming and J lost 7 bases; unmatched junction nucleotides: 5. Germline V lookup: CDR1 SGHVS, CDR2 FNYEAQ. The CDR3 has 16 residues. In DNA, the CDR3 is TGTGCCAGCAGCTTAGCGGAGGGACTAGCGGGGGAAGAGCAGTACTTC. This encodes CASSLAEGLAGEEQYF.

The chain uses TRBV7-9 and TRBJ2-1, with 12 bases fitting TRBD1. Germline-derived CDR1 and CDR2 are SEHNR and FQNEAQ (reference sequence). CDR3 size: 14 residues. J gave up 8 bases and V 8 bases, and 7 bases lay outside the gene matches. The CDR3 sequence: CASFRDRGRDEQFF. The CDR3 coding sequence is TGTGCCAGCTTCCGGGACAGGGGGCGCGATGAGCAGTTCTTC.

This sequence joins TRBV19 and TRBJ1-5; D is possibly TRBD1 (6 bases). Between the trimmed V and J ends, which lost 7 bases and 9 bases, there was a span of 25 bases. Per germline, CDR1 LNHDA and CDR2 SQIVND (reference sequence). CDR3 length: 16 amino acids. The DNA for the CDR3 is TGTGCCAGTATCTCAGGGGACCACTCCCCCCATGGGCCCCAGCATTTT. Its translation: CASISGDHSPHGPQHF.

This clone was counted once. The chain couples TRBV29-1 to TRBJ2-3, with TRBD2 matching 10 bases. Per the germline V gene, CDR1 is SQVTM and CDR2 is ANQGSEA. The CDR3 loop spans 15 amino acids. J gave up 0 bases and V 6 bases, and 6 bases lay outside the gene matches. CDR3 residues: CSVLIAGGSTDTQYF. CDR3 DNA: TGCAGCGTGTTAATAGCGGGAGGTAGCACAGATACGCAGTATTTT.

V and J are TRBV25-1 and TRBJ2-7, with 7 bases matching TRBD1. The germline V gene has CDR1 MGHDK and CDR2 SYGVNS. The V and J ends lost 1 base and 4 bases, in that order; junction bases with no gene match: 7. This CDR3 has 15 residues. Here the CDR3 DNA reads TGTGCCAGCAGTGAATTATGGGACAGTCGGTACGAGCAGTACTTC. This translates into CASSELWDSRYEQYF.

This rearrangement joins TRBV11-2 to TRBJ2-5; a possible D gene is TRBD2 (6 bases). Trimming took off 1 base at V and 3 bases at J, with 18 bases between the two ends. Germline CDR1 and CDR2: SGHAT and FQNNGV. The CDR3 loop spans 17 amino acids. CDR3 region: CASSLGGWLASKETQYF. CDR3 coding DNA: TGTGCCAGCAGCTTAGGAGGGTGGCTAGCGTCAAAAGAGACCCAGTACTTC.

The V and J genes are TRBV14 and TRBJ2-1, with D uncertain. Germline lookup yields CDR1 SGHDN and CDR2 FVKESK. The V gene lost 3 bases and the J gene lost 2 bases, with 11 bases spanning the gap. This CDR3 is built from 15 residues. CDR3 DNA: TGTGCCAGCAGCCAGTTTCCAACTCCCTACAATGAGCAGTTCTTC. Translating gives CASSQFPTPYNEQFF.

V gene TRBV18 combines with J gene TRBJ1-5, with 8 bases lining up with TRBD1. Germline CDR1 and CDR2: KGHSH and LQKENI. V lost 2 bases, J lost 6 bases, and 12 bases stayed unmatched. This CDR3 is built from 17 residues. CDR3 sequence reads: CASSPWVGQVVCQPQHF. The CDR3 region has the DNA TGTGCCAGCTCACCATGGGTGGGACAGGTAGTGTGTCAGCCCCAGCATTTT.

This CDR3 is CASSLTGGSNQPQHF. DNA of the CDR3: TGTGCCAGCAGTTTAACAGGGGGGAGCAATCAGCCCCAGCATTTT. The chain combines TRBV6-5 with TRBJ1-5; 8 bases are a match to TRBD1. Germline CDR1 and CDR2: MNHEY and SVGAGI. This CDR3 has 15 residues. J gave up 1 base and V 4 bases, and 3 bases lay outside the gene matches.

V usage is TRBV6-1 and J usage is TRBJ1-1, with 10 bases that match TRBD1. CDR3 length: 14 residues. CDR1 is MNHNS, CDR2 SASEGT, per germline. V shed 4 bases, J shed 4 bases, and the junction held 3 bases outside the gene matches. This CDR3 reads CASSGGTGVTEAFF. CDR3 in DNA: TGTGCCAGCAGTGGGGGGACAGGGGTCACTGAAGCTTTCTTT.

CDR3 protein: CASSRPLRTSGEYNEQFF. In DNA form, the CDR3 reads TGTGCCAGCAGCAGACCCCTTAGGACTAGCGGGGAGTACAATGAGCAGTTCTTC. V gene TRBV9 combines with J gene TRBJ2-1; 12 bases are shared with TRBD2. Unmatched junction bases numbered 12, after V lost 4 bases and J lost 4 bases. There are 18 residues in the CDR3. Germline loops: CDR1 SGDLS, CDR2 YYNGEE.

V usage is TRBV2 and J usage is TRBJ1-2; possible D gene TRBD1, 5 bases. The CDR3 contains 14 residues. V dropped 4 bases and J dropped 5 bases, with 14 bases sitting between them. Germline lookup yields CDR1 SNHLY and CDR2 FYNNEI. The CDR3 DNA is TGTGCCAGCAGTGGGCGGGGGTTTCAATATGGCTACACCTTC. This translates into CASSGRGFQYGYTF.

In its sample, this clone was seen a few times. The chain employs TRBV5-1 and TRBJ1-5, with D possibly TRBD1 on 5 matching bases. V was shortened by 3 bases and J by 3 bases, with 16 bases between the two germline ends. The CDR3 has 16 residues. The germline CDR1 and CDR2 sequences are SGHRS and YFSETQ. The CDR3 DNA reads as TGCGCCAGCAGCTGGGGCCCCACGGGCCCCAATCAGCCCCAGCATTTT. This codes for CASSWGPTGPNQPQHF.

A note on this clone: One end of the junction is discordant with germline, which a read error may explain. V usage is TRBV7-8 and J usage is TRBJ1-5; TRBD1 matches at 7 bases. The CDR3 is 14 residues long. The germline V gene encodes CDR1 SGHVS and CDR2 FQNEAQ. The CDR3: CASSLGGGNQPQHF. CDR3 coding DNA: TGTGCCAGCAGCTTAGGAGGGGGCAACCAGCCCCAGCATTTT.

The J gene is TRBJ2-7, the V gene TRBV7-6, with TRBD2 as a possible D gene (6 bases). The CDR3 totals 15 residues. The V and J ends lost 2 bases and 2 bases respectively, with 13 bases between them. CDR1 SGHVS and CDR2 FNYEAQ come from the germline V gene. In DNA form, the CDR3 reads TGTGCCAGCAGCTTACCGGGGACTCCTACCTACGAGCAGTACTTC. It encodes CASSLPGTPTYEQYF.